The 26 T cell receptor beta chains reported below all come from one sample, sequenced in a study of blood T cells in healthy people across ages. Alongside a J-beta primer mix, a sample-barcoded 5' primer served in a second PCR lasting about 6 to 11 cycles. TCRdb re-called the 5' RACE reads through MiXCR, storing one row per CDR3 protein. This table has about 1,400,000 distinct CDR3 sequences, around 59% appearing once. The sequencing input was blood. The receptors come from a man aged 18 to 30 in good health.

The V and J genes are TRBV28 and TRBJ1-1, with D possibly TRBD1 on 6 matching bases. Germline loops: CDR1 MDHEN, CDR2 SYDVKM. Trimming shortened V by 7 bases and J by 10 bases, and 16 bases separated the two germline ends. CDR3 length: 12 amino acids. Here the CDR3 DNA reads TGTGCCAGCACCATAACGAGGGGGGTAGCTTTCTTT. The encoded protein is CASTITRGVAFF.

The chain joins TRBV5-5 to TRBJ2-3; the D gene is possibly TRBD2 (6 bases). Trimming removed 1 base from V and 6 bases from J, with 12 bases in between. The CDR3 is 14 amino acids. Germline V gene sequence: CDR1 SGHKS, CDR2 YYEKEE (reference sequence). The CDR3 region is CASSLYGSTDTQYF. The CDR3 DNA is TGTGCCAGCAGCTTGTACGGGAGTACGGATACGCAGTATTTT.

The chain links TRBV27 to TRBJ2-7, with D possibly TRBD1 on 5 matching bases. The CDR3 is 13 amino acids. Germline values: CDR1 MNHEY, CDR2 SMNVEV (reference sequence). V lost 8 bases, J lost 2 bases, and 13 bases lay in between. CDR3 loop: CASGMTDPYEQYF. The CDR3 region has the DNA TGTGCCAGCGGGATGACAGACCCCTACGAGCAGTACTTC.

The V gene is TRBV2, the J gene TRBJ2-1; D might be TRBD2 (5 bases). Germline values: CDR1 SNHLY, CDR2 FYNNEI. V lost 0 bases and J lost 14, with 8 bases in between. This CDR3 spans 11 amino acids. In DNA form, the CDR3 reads TGTGCCAGCAGTGAAGCGGGAGACAAGTTCTTC. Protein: CASSEAGDKFF.

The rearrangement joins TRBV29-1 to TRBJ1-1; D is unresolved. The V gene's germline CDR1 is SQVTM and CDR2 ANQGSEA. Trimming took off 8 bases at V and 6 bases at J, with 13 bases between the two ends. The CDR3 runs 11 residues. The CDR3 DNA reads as TGCAGCACCCACGGGGTAGCTGAAGCTTTCTTT. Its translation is CSTHGVAEAFF.

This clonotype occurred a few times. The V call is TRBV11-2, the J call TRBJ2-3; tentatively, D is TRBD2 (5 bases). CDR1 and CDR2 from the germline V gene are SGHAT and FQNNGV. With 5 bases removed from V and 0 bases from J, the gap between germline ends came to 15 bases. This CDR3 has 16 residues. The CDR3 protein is CASSPSVRASTDTQYF. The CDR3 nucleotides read TGTGCCAGCAGCCCGTCAGTGCGGGCTAGCACAGATACGCAGTATTTT.

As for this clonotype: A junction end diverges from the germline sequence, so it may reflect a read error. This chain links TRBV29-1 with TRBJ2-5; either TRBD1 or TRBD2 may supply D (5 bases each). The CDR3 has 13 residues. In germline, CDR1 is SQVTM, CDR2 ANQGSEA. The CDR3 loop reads CSVDHGDHETQYF. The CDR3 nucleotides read TGCAGCGTTGATCATGGGGACCACGAGACCCAGTACTTC.

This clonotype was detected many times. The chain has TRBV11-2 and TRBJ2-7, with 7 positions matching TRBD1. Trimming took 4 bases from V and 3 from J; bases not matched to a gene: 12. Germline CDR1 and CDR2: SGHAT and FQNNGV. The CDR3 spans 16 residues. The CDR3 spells CASSSLRGQVNYEQYF. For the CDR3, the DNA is TGTGCCAGCAGCTCTCTTAGAGGACAGGTAAACTACGAGCAGTACTTC.

The CDR3 spells CASSQVTGGNTGELFF. CDR3 nucleotides: TGCGCCAGCAGCCAAGTCACAGGGGGCAACACCGGGGAGCTGTTTTTT. The gene calls are TRBV4-1 and TRBJ2-2; TRBD1 agrees at 9 bases. Trimming at V came to 1 base and at J to 2 bases, leaving 2 bases not matched to a gene. The CDR3 sequence is 16 residues long. Germline V lookup: CDR1 MGHRA, CDR2 YSYEKL.

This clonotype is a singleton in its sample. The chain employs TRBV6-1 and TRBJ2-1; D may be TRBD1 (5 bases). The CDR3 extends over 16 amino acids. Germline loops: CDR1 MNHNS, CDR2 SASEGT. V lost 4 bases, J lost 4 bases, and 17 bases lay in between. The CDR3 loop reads CASSAGGRVKYNEQFF. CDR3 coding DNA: TGTGCCAGCAGTGCAGGTGGCAGGGTGAAGTACAATGAGCAGTTCTTC.

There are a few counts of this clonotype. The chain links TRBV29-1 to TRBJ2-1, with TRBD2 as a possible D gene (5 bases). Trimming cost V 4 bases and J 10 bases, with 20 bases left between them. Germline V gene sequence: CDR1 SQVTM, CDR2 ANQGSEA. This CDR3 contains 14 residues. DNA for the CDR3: TGCAGCGTTGTCCGAACAGACCCTAGCCCCGAGCAGTTCTTC. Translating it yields CSVVRTDPSPEQFF.

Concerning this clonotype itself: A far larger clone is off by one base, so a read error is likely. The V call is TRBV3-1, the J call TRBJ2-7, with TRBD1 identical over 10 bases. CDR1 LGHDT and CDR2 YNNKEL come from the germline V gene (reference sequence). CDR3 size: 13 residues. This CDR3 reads CAGSRTGGYEQYF. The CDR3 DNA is TGTGCCGGCAGCCGGACAGGGGGCTACGAGCAGTACTTC.

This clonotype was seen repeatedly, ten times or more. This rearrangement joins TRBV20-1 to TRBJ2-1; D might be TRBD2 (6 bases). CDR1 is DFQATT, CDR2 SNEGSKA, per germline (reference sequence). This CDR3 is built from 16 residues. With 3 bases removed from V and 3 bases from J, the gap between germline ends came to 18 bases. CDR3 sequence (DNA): TGCAGTGCTAGTGGAAGGGTGGGAGGACTCTACAATGAGCAGTTCTTC. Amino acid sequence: CSASGRVGGLYNEQFF.

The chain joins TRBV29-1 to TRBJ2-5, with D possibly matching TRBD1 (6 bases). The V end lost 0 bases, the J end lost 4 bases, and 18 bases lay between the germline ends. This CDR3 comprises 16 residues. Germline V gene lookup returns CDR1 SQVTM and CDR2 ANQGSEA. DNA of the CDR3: TGCAGCGTTGAAGATCGGCGGACAGCTGAGCGAGAGACCCAGTACTTC. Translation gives CSVEDRRTAERETQYF.

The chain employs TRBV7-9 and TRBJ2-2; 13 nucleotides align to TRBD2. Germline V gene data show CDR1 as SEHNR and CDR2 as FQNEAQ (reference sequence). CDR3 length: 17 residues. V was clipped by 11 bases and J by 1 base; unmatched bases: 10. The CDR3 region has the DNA TGTGCCGGGCCCGCAGGACTAGCGGGGGAGAACACCGGGGAGCTGTTTTTT. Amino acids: CAGPAGLAGENTGELFF.

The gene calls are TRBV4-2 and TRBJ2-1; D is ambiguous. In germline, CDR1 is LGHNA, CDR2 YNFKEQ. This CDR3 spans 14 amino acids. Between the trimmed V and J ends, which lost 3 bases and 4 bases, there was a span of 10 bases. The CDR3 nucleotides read TGTGCCAGCAGCCATGTACGATCTTACAATGAGCAGTTCTTC. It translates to CASSHVRSYNEQFF.

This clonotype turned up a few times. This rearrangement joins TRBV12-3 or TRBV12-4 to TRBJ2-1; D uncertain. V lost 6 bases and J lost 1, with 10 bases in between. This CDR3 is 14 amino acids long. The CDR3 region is CASSLGNSYNEQFF. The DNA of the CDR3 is TGTGCCAGCAGCCTAGGGAATTCCTACAATGAGCAGTTCTTC.

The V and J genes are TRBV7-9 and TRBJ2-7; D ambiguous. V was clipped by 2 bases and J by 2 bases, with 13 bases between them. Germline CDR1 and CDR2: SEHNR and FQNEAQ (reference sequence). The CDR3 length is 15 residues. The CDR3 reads CASSLTVDDPYEQYF. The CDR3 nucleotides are TGTGCCAGCAGCTTAACGGTGGACGACCCCTACGAGCAGTACTTC.

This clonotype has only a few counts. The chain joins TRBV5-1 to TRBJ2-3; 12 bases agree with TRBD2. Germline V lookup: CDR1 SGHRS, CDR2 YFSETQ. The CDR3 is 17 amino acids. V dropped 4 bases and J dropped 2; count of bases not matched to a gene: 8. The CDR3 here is CASSPRTSGVPTDTQYF. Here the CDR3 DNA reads TGCGCCAGCAGCCCAAGGACTAGCGGGGTCCCCACAGATACGCAGTATTTT.

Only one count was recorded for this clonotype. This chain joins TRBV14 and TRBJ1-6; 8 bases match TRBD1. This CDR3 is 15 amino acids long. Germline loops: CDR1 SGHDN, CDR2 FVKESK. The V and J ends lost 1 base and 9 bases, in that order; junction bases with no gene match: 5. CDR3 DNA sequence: TGTGCCAGCAGCCAAGGGACAGGGAAGAGTTCACCCCTCCACTTT. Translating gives CASSQGTGKSSPLHF. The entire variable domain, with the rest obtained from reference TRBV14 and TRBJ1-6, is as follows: EAGVTQFPSHSVIEKGQTVTLRCDPISGHDNLYWYRRVMGKEIKFLLHFVKESKQDESGMPNNRFLAERTGGTYSTLKVQPAELEDSGVYFCASSQGTGKSSPLHFGNGTRLTVT.

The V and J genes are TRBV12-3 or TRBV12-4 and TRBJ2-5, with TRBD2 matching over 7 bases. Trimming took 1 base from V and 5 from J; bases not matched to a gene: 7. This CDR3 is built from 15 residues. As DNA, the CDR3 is TGTGCCAGCAGTTTAGGGACTAGTCAGGGTGAGACCCAGTACTTC. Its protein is CASSLGTSQGETQYF.

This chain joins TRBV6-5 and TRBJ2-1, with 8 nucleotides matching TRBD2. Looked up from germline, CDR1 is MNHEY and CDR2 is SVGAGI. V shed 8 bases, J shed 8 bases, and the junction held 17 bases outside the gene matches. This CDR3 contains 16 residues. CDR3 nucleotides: TGTGCCAGCGCTCCCGTCCCCTTCGGGGGGGCTGATGAGCAGTTCTTC. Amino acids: CASAPVPFGGADEQFF.

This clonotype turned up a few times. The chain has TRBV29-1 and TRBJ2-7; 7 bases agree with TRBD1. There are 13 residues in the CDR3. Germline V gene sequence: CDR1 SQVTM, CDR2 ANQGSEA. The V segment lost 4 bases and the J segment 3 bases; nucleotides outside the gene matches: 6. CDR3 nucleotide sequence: TGCAGCGTTGTGCAAGGGGGCAACTACGAGCAGTACTTC. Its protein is CSVVQGGNYEQYF.

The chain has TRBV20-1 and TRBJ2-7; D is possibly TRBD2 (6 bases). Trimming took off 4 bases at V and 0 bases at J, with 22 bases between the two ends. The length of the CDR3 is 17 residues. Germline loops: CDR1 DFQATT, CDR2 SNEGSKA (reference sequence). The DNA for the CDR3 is TGCAGTGCTATCCGGCCCCGGCTAGCGTCTAGCTCCTACGAGCAGTACTTC. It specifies CSAIRPRLASSSYEQYF.

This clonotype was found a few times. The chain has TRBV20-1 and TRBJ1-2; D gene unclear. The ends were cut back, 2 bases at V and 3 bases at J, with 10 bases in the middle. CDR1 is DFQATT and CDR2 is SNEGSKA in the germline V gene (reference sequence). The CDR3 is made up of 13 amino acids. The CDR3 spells CSARSGVDYGYTF. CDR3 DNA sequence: TGCAGTGCTAGATCCGGGGTTGACTATGGCTACACCTTC.

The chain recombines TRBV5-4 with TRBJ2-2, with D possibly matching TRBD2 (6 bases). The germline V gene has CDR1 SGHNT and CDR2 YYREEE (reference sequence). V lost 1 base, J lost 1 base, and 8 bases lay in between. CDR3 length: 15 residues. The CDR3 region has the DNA TGTGCCAGCAGCTTGAGAGCGGGGAACACCGGGGAGCTGTTTTTT. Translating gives CASSLRAGNTGELFF. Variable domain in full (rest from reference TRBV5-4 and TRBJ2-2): ETGVTQSPTHLIKTRGQQVTLRCSSQSGHNTVSWYQQALGQGPQFIFQYYREEENGRGNFPPRFSGLQFPNYSSELNVNALELDDSALYLCASSLRAGNTGELFFGEGSRLTVL.